This T cell receptor (beta chain) was documented in a study of control samples from healthy donors and cancer patients. Germline V gives CDR1 MNHEY, CDR2 SVGAGI. This CDR3 spans 13 amino acids. V lost 6 bases, J lost 7 bases, and 13 bases lay in between. Sequencing used immunoSEQ multiplex PCR; TCRdb keeps in-frame clones, though not all of them. Of 64,000 or so clones listed, roughly 90% are singletons. The sample consisted of PBMCs. This clonotype originated in a man aged 35-49 years with colorectal cancer. This chain connects TRBV6-5 to TRBJ2-1, with D perhaps matching TRBD2 (6 bases). The CDR3 DNA sequence: TGTGCCAGCAGGGAGGGGTTGTCAAATGAGCAGTTCTTC. Its protein product is CASREGLSNEQFF.